One sample yielded the 29 T cell receptor beta chains listed below, sequenced in a study of T-cell memory formation after mild COVID-19. TCRdb reprocessed the 5' RACE reads via MiXCR and lists one record per CDR3 protein. The data contain 300,000 to 350,000 distinct CDR3 sequences, roughly 21% of them singletons. Sequencing input: PBMCs or a T cell subset sorted from them (not recorded which). Receptors were obtained from a man aged 18 to 29 who had mild COVID-19 (a few samples of this study predate the infection). Cell type and time point are not known.

This clonotype showed up just a few times. This chain links TRBV27 with TRBJ1-1; D gene uncertain. The V end was cut by 4 bases, the J end by 3 bases, with 12 bases between. The CDR3 extends over 14 amino acids. Germline-derived CDR1 and CDR2 are MNHEY and SMNVEV (reference sequence). CDR3 loop: CASSSGGLDTEAFF. The DNA for the CDR3 is TGTGCCAGCAGTTCCGGAGGGTTGGACACTGAAGCTTTCTTT.

The rearrangement joins TRBV5-6 to TRBJ1-1, with D perhaps matching TRBD1 (6 bases). Trimming pared 3 bases from V and 1 base from J, leaving 16 bases between. The length of the CDR3 is 16 residues. The germline V gene has CDR1 SGHDT and CDR2 YYEEEE. CDR3 in DNA: TGTGCCAGCAGCTCGGCGTGGGGGCTGGGGAACACTGAAGCTTTCTTT. Translated: CASSSAWGLGNTEAFF.

The V and J genes are TRBV29-1 and TRBJ2-3; 8 nucleotides line up with TRBD1. CDR1 is SQVTM and CDR2 is ANQGSEA in the germline V gene. The CDR3 runs to 13 residues. V shed 6 bases, J shed 2 bases, and the junction held 4 bases outside the gene matches. This CDR3 reads CSVSGQVTDTQYF. In DNA form, the CDR3 reads TGCAGCGTATCGGGACAGGTCACAGATACGCAGTATTTT.

The chain recombines TRBV19 with TRBJ1-2; the D is unclear. This CDR3 is built from 13 residues. Germline CDR1 reads LNHDA; CDR2 reads SQIVND (reference sequence). V was shortened by 7 bases and J by 2 bases, with 11 bases between the two germline ends. CDR3 region: CASKETLNYGYTF. The CDR3 DNA reads TGTGCCAGTAAGGAGACCCTGAACTATGGCTACACCTTC.

The gene calls are TRBV20-1 and TRBJ1-6, with D tentatively TRBD1 (5 bases). The germline V gene has CDR1 DFQATT and CDR2 SNEGSKA (reference sequence). The CDR3 loop spans 14 amino acids. V shed 1 base and J shed 10 bases, with 14 bases lying between them. Here the CDR3 DNA reads TGCAGTGCTAGAGCCTGGGGCCCGACCTCACCCCTCCACTTT. This codes for CSARAWGPTSPLHF.

The gene calls are TRBV7-2 and TRBJ2-2; D is uncertain. CDR3 length equals 13 residues. Germline lookup yields CDR1 SGHTA and CDR2 FQGNSA. Trimming cost V 4 bases and J 6 bases, with 9 bases left between them. In DNA, the CDR3 is TGTGCCAGCAGCTGGCTAGGTCCCGGGGAGCTGTTTTTT. Protein sequence: CASSWLGPGELFF.

V and J are TRBV15 and TRBJ1-5; D may be TRBD1 (6 bases). The germline V and J ends were trimmed by 1 base and 2 bases, with 12 bases remaining between them. Per the germline V gene, CDR1 is LNHNV and CDR2 is YYDKDF (reference sequence). CDR3 length: 16 amino acids. The DNA of the CDR3 is TGTGCCACCAGCAGAGTGATGGGGGCAGGCAATCAGCCCCAGCATTTT. This codes for CATSRVMGAGNQPQHF.

This clonotype was counted only a few times. V gene TRBV11-3 combines with J gene TRBJ2-2, with D maybe TRBD2 (6 bases). Trimming stripped 5 bases from V and 5 bases from J, with 15 bases between. Germline CDR1 SGHNT, CDR2 YENEEA. CDR3 length: 15 residues. The CDR3 DNA follows: TGTGCCAGCAGCCTAGGGACTCGCGGGACCGGGGAGCTGTTTTTT. Translated: CASSLGTRGTGELFF.

Here the CDR3 DNA reads TGTGCCAGCAGGGGGACAGGGGGGAATTCACCCCTCCACTTT. Protein sequence: CASRGTGGNSPLHF. The chain carries TRBV28 and TRBJ1-6; 11 nucleotides line up with TRBD1. The CDR3 covers 14 residues. With 6 bases clipped from V and 7 bases from J, the junction kept 2 bases outside the gene matches. The germline CDR1 and CDR2 sequences are MDHEN and SYDVKM.

The gene calls are TRBV5-1 and TRBJ1-5; 7 nucleotides line up with TRBD1. J was trimmed by 2 bases and V by 4 bases; bases with no gene match: 3. The CDR3 is 14 residues long. CDR1 is SGHRS and CDR2 is YFSETQ in the germline V gene. CDR3 nucleotide sequence: TGCGCCAGCAGCATTGGGACAGGCAATCAGCCCCAGCATTTT. Translating it yields CASSIGTGNQPQHF. The full variable domain, completed using reference TRBV5-1 and TRBJ1-5, is KAGVTQTPRYLIKTRGQQVTLSCSPISGHRSVSWYQQTPGQGLQFLFEYFSETQRNKGNFPGRFSGRQFSNSRSEMNVSTLELGDSALYLCASSIGTGNQPQHFGDGTRLSIL.

V is TRBV7-2 and J is TRBJ2-4; D gene uncertain. Germline assignment: CDR1 SGHTA and CDR2 FQGNSA. The CDR3 totals 15 residues. V was clipped by 6 bases and J by 7 bases, with 19 bases between them. CDR3 DNA sequence: TGTGCCAGCAGTTCCCCCCCAAGGACGGGCAACATTCAGTACTTC. Protein sequence: CASSSPPRTGNIQYF. Full variable domain (outside the CDR3, taken from reference TRBV7-2 and TRBJ2-4): GAGVSQSPSNKVTEKGKDVELRCDPISGHTALYWYRQSLGQGLEFLIYFQGNSAPDKSGLPSDRFSAERTGGSVSTLTIQRTQQEDSAVYLCASSSPPRTGNIQYFGAGTRLSVL.

CDR3 sequence: CAIARDTDTQYF. CDR3 bases: TGTGCCATCGCAAGGGATACAGATACGCAGTATTTT. The J gene is TRBJ2-3, the V gene TRBV28, with D uncertain. This CDR3 region has 12 residues. Per the germline V gene, CDR1 is MDHEN and CDR2 is SYDVKM. Trimming shortened V by 10 bases and J by 3 bases, and 11 bases separated the two germline ends.

The genes are TRBV7-2 and TRBJ2-3; possibly TRBD1 for D (5 bases). The CDR3 length is 12 residues. V lost 5 bases, J lost 7 bases, and 10 bases lay in between. Germline CDR1 is SGHTA and CDR2 is FQGNSA. The CDR3 coding sequence is TGTGCCAGCAGCGGGGCTGGAAATACGCAGTATTTT. Amino acid sequence: CASSGAGNTQYF.

The CDR3 spells CASSRGPGGSDVLTF. The CDR3 bases are TGCGCCAGCAGCCGGGGGCCCGGGGGTAGTGACGTCCTGACTTTC. This rearrangement joins TRBV4-3 to TRBJ2-6; either TRBD1 or TRBD2 may supply D (6 bases each). The CDR3 runs to 15 residues. V dropped 4 bases and J dropped 11 bases, with 18 bases sitting between them. The germline CDR1 and CDR2 sequences are LGHNA and YSLEER.

The chain combines TRBV30 with TRBJ2-3, with D unclear. There are 13 residues in the CDR3. Trimming cost V 1 base and J 6 bases, with 11 bases left between them. Germline V CDR1 and CDR2: GTSNPN, SVGIG (reference sequence). CDR3 coding DNA: TGTGCCTGGAGTGCGTGGAGTGCTGATACGCAGTATTTT. This encodes CAWSAWSADTQYF. Filled out from reference TRBV30 and TRBJ2-3, the complete variable domain reads SQTIHQWPATLVQPVGSPLSLECTVEGTSNPNLYWYRQAAGRGLQLLFYSVGIGQISSEVPQNLSASRPQDRQFILSSKKLLLSDSGFYLCAWSAWSADTQYFGPGTRLTVL.

The chain carries TRBV7-6 and TRBJ1-6; D perhaps matches TRBD1 (5 bases). CDR1 SGHVS and CDR2 FNYEAQ come from the germline V gene. The CDR3 has 16 amino acids. Trimming took off 4 bases at V and 6 bases at J, with 16 bases between the two ends. The CDR3 here is CASSSGGASGNSPLHF. CDR3 coding DNA: TGTGCCAGCAGCTCCGGCGGGGCCTCTGGTAATTCACCCCTCCACTTT.

There are many counts of this clonotype. The rearrangement uses TRBV4-1 and TRBJ1-5; unclear D gene. The CDR3 extends over 15 amino acids. V lost 0 bases to trimming and J lost 1 base, with 7 bases between them. Germline assignment: CDR1 MGHRA and CDR2 YSYEKL. The CDR3 region has the DNA TGCGCCAGCAGCCAAGATATGGGGAGCAATCAGCCCCAGCATTTT. This codes for CASSQDMGSNQPQHF.

The rearrangement links TRBV6-2 or TRBV6-3 to TRBJ2-7, with D possibly matching TRBD2 (7 bases). CDR3 length: 17 amino acids. The V end was cut by 0 bases, the J end by 0 bases, with 15 bases between. Germline V lookup: CDR1 MNHEY, CDR2 SVGEGT. The CDR3 sequence: CASSYSRRRGASYEQYF. Written as DNA, the CDR3 is TGTGCCAGCAGTTACTCGAGAAGACGGGGGGCCTCCTACGAGCAGTACTTC.

This clonotype was recorded a few times. J is TRBJ2-7 and V is TRBV11-1, with D tentatively TRBD1 (6 bases). Germline assignment: CDR1 SGHAT and CDR2 FQDESV (reference sequence). Trimming pared 5 bases from V and 0 bases from J, leaving 14 bases between. This CDR3 comprises 15 residues. CDR3 DNA sequence: TGTGCCAGCAGCCCAGGGCAGGGGCTCTCCTACGAGCAGTACGTC. As protein: CASSPGQGLSYEQYV.

The chain uses TRBV12-3 or TRBV12-4 and TRBJ2-5; no clear D gene. Trimming took off 7 bases at V and 5 bases at J, with 8 bases between the two ends. The CDR3 covers 11 residues. In DNA, the CDR3 is TGTGCCAGCACCCAAGGGGAGACCCAGTACTTC. This encodes CASTQGETQYF.

The J gene is TRBJ2-4, the V gene TRBV23-1; perhaps D is TRBD1 or TRBD2 (5 bases each). TRBV23-1 is sorted into the ORF group, with uncertain function. The CDR3 spans 13 residues. Between the trimmed V and J ends, which lost 3 bases and 8 bases, there was a span of 11 bases. CDR3 in DNA: TGCGCCAGCAGTCACTTCATGGGGGACATTCAGTACTTC. It translates to CASSHFMGDIQYF.

The V and J genes are TRBV29-1 and TRBJ2-3; the D gene is possibly TRBD2 (5 bases). Germline values: CDR1 SQVTM, CDR2 ANQGSEA. Trimming cost V 7 bases and J 3 bases, with 11 bases left between them. CDR3 length equals 12 residues. CDR3 sequence (DNA): TGCAGCGCCGAGGGTGGGACAGATACGCAGTATTTT. The encoded protein is CSAEGGTDTQYF.

This clonotype has just a few counts. V is TRBV7-8 and J is TRBJ2-5, with 10 bases fitting TRBD2. CDR1 and CDR2 from the germline V gene are SGHVS and FQNEAQ. V dropped 1 base and J dropped 5; count of bases not matched to a gene: 7. This CDR3 comprises 16 residues. CDR3 sequence: CASSLGGLAGVETQYF. As DNA, the CDR3 is TGTGCCAGCAGCTTAGGCGGGCTAGCGGGGGTTGAGACCCAGTACTTC.

This clonotype was seen only a few times. This chain links TRBV6-5 with TRBJ1-6; tentative D call: TRBD1 (5 bases). Per germline, CDR1 MNHEY and CDR2 SVGAGI. Trimming removed 0 bases from V and 16 bases from J, with 16 bases in between. The CDR3 is 14 residues long. This CDR3 reads CASSYSAGRGTLHF. Written as DNA, the CDR3 is TGTGCCAGCAGTTACTCAGCAGGGAGGGGTACTCTCCACTTT.

This sequence joins TRBV3-1 and TRBJ1-2; D gene uncertain. Per germline, CDR1 LGHDT and CDR2 YNNKEL (reference sequence). V gave up 3 bases and J gave up 4 bases, with 6 bases separating them. The CDR3 spans 12 residues. This CDR3 is CASSHQVYGYTF. DNA for the CDR3: TGTGCCAGCAGCCATCAGGTCTATGGCTACACCTTC.

V and J are TRBV6-2 or TRBV6-3 and TRBJ2-5, with 7 bases identical to TRBD1. Germline V gene sequence: CDR1 MNHEY, CDR2 SVGEGT. The CDR3 extends over 13 amino acids. J lost 5 bases, V lost 7 bases, and 7 bases had no gene match. The CDR3 protein is CASKGQKVETQYF. CDR3 DNA sequence: TGTGCCAGCAAGGGACAGAAAGTGGAGACCCAGTACTTC.

This clonotype has a handful of counts. This sequence joins TRBV9 and TRBJ1-2, with TRBD1 as a possible D gene (6 bases). The CDR3 has 14 residues. V lost 0 bases and J 0 bases, leaving 6 bases between the germline ends. Germline assignment: CDR1 SGDLS and CDR2 YYNGEE. CDR3 loop: CASSVDRANYGYTF. Here the CDR3 DNA reads TGTGCCAGCAGCGTAGACAGGGCTAACTATGGCTACACCTTC.

This clonotype occurred a few times. The V gene is TRBV6-1, the J gene TRBJ2-5, with D perhaps matching TRBD1 (5 bases). V gave up 4 bases and J gave up 3 bases, with 12 bases separating them. The CDR3 length is 14 residues. The germline CDR1 and CDR2 sequences are MNHNS and SASEGT. The CDR3 sequence: CASSAWGIEETQYF. The CDR3 nucleotides are TGTGCCAGCAGTGCTTGGGGCATCGAAGAGACCCAGTACTTC.

The gene calls are TRBV19 and TRBJ2-1; 8 bases are a match to TRBD1. The J segment lost 9 bases and the V segment lost 4 bases, leaving 11 bases of the junction unmatched. The CDR3 runs 15 residues. Germline V gives CDR1 LNHDA, CDR2 SQIVND (reference sequence). The CDR3 bases are TGTGCCAGTAGTACCCGACAGGGGATAGGTGGTGAGCAGTTCTTC. Translation: CASSTRQGIGGEQFF.